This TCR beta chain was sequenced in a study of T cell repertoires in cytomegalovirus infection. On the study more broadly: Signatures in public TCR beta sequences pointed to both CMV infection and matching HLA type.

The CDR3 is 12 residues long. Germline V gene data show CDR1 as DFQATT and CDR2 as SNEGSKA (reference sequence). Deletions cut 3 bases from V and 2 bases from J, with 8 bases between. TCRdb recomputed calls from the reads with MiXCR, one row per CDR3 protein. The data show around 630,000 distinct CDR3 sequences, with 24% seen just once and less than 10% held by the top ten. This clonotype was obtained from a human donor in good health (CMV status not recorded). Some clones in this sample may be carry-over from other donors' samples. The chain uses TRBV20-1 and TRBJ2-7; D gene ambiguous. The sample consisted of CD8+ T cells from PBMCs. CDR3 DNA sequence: TGCAGTGCTAGCGGTATACCCTACGAGCAGTACGTC. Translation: CSASGIPYEQYV.